Detailed here is one T cell receptor (beta chain). This sample was included in a study of identical twins. Using its own MiXCR run on the 5' RACE reads, TCRdb lists one record per CDR3 protein. Altogether hundreds of thousands of distinct CDR3 sequences are present, less than 7% being singletons, with the ten largest covering under 2%. The CDR3 covers 18 residues. Germline loops: CDR1 MNHEY, CDR2 SVGEGT. V lost 4 bases and J 3 bases, leaving 25 bases between the germline ends. The TCR was taken from a man younger than 35 in good health. Sequencing was done on a sample of naive T cells sorted from blood. The chain couples TRBV6-2 or TRBV6-3 to TRBJ2-7; D is possibly TRBD2 (6 bases). CDR3 sequence: CASSSDPGETREDYEQYF. Written as DNA, the CDR3 is TGTGCCAGCAGTTCTGACCCGGGAGAGACGAGGGAAGACTACGAGCAGTACTTC.